The clone carrying this T cell receptor (beta chain) was seen a handful of times. The antigen remains unidentified. Germline CDR1 and CDR2: ENHRY and SYGVKD. The CDR3 contains 18 residues. Trimming removed 8 bases from V and 0 bases from J, with 20 bases in between. This record comes from a study of blood T cells in healthy people across ages. Study outcomes and limitations: As naive T cell percentage varied, TCR beta diversity correlated strongly with it. While age rose, TCR beta diversity per million T cells dropped in a roughly linear way.

A second about 6 to 11 cycle PCR used barcoded and J-beta primers. TCRdb independently ran MiXCR on the 5' RACE reads; one entry per CDR3 protein. The repertoire holds about 1.6 million distinct CDR3 sequences, with around 36% as singletons. The rearrangement links TRBV10-3 to TRBJ1-6; D is ambiguous. Specimen: blood. The sequence derives from a woman in her twenties or thirties in good health. The CDR3 nucleotides are TGTGCCATCGGACTGGCTGAGGGTCAGACCTCCTATAATTCACCCCTCCACTTT. Encoded protein: CAIGLAEGQTSYNSPLHF.